The T cell receptor beta chain under discussion was sequenced for a study of CD8 T cells in Susac syndrome. General study results and limits: The study acknowledged a relatively small number of individuals in its TCR sequencing and HLA analysis.

Random hexamers served to reverse transcribe roughly 0.45 to 1 ug RNA. By means of immunoSEQ multiplex PCR, TCR beta CDR3 spanning 54 Vbeta and 13 Jbeta underwent amplification. One entry per CDR3 protein, called by TCRdb with MiXCR from the immunoSEQ multiplex PCR reads. Of roughly 150,000 distinct CDR3 sequences in the sample, roughly 94% were seen once. Included as multiple sclerosis controls were treatment-naive patients who had stable or active relapsing-remitting disease. TEMRA cells were FACS-enriched, while CD8+ and CD4+ T cells were negatively isolated. V gave up 2 bases and J gave up 4 bases; unmatched junction bases: 10. The CDR3 contains 15 residues. In germline, CDR1 is DFQATT, CDR2 SNEGSKA (reference sequence). With regard to this clonotype: Its antigen is not identified.

Sample: CD4+ T cells from PBMCs. This receptor was taken from a human donor with multiple sclerosis. This chain joins TRBV20-1 and TRBJ2-7, with 8 bases fitting TRBD1. This CDR3 reads CSARQVGRGPYEQYF. The CDR3 bases are TGCAGTGCTAGACAGGTGGGCAGGGGGCCATACGAGCAGTACTTC.